This is a list of T cell receptor beta chains from one sample in a study of blood T cell repertoires in COVID-19. Only in-frame clones appear in the TCRdb table, and some are missing; sequencing was by immunoSEQ multiplex PCR. This table has about 210,000 clones, roughly 80% appearing once. Source material: peripheral blood. The receptor source for this set is a woman aged 65 to 85 with COVID-19, enrolled during active disease. Each CDR3 is given with its conserved first and last residue. Fields, in order: CDR3 length, V gene, J gene, D gene, clone size, CDR3 protein, CDR3 DNA. The D gene is left open where the match is weak. Clone size is shown for a subset of rows, as once, few, many or a class of expanded clone.

len: 16
v_gene: TRBV24-1
j_gene: TRBJ2-1
d_gene: TRBD2
abundance: NA
CDR3aa: CATSDRSGTAYNEQFF
CDR3nt: TGTGCCACCAGTGATCGTAGCGGGACTGCCTACAATGAGCAGTTCTTC

len: 15
v_gene: TRBV28
j_gene: TRBJ1-1
d_gene: TRBD1
abundance: NA
CDR3aa: CASSPGGIINTEVFF
CDR3nt: TGTGCCAGCAGTCCAGGGGGGATTATTAACACTGAAGTTTTCTTT

len: 13
v_gene: TRBV24-1
j_gene: TRBJ1-1
d_gene: NA
abundance: NA
CDR3aa: CATSDQMNTEAFF
CDR3nt: TGTGCCACCAGTGATCAGATGAACACTGAAGCTTTCTTT

len: 16
v_gene: TRBV5-5
j_gene: TRBJ2-3
d_gene: TRBD2
abundance: NA
CDR3aa: CASSLDSGVGTDTQYF
CDR3nt: TGTGCCAGCAGCTTGGATAGCGGGGTGGGCACAGATACGCAGTATTTT

len: 13
v_gene: TRBV6-5
j_gene: TRBJ2-5
d_gene: NA
abundance: NA
CDR3aa: CASSVEGGETQYF
CDR3nt: TGTGCCAGCAGCGTTGAAGGCGGAGAGACCCAGTACTTC

len: 13
v_gene: TRBV7-2
j_gene: TRBJ1-5
d_gene: NA
abundance: NA
CDR3aa: CASSFERNQPQHF
CDR3nt: TGTGCCAGCAGCTTCGAGCGTAACCAGCCCCAGCATTTT

len: 14
v_gene: TRBV10-3
j_gene: TRBJ1-2
d_gene: NA
abundance: NA
CDR3aa: CAISESRVRYGYTF
CDR3nt: TGTGCCATCAGTGAGTCGAGGGTAAGGTATGGCTACACCTTC

len: 15
v_gene: TRBV28
j_gene: TRBJ1-2
d_gene: NA
abundance: NA
CDR3aa: CASSFQASMFYGYTF
CDR3nt: TGTGCCAGCAGTTTTCAGGCGTCCATGTTCTATGGCTACACCTTC

len: 14
v_gene: TRBV28
j_gene: TRBJ1-1
d_gene: NA
abundance: NA
CDR3aa: CASSPGGLLTEAFF
CDR3nt: TGTGCCAGCAGCCCGGGGGGGCTATTGACTGAAGCTTTCTTT

len: 15
v_gene: TRBV6-2/TRBV6-3
j_gene: TRBJ2-1
d_gene: TRBD2
abundance: NA
CDR3aa: CASSTFSGAYNEQFF
CDR3nt: TGTGCCAGCAGTACGTTTAGCGGGGCCTACAATGAGCAGTTCTTC

len: 15
v_gene: TRBV30
j_gene: TRBJ2-3
d_gene: TRBD2
abundance: few
CDR3aa: CASQTASGKTDTQYF
CDR3nt: TGTGCCTCCCAAACGGCTAGCGGGAAAACAGATACGCAGTATTTT

len: 14
v_gene: TRBV11-2
j_gene: TRBJ1-1
d_gene: NA
abundance: NA
CDR3aa: CASSSTGGDTEAFF
CDR3nt: TGTGCCAGCAGCTCTACGGGGGGGGACACTGAAGCTTTCTTT

len: 16
v_gene: TRBV19
j_gene: TRBJ1-5
d_gene: TRBD1
abundance: NA
CDR3aa: CASSPIDRGSNQPQHF
CDR3nt: TGTGCCAGTAGCCCGATAGACAGGGGAAGCAATCAGCCCCAGCATTTT

len: 18
v_gene: TRBV19
j_gene: TRBJ2-6
d_gene: NA
abundance: NA
CDR3aa: CASSMVRTATSGANVLTF
CDR3nt: TGTGCCAGTAGTATGGTGCGGACAGCGACCTCTGGGGCCAACGTCCTGACTTTC

len: 18
v_gene: TRBV7-2
j_gene: TRBJ1-5
d_gene: TRBD1
abundance: NA
CDR3aa: CASSFPGQGPIGDQPQHF
CDR3nt: TGTGCCAGCAGCTTCCCGGGACAGGGCCCCATAGGGGATCAGCCCCAGCATTTT

len: 14
v_gene: TRBV30
j_gene: TRBJ2-7
d_gene: TRBD2
abundance: once
CDR3aa: CAWDSGLADPLRRF
CDR3nt: TGTGCCTGGGACTCGGGACTAGCGGATCCGCTTCGGCGCTTC

len: 14
v_gene: TRBV4-1
j_gene: TRBJ2-7
d_gene: NA
abundance: NA
CDR3aa: CASSPRDVPYEQYF
CDR3nt: TGCGCCAGCAGCCCGCGGGACGTACCCTACGAGCAGTACTTC

len: 13
v_gene: TRBV28
j_gene: TRBJ2-7
d_gene: NA
abundance: NA
CDR3aa: CASSWGRSDEQYF
CDR3nt: TGTGCCAGCAGTTGGGGGCGCTCGGACGAGCAGTACTTC

len: 16
v_gene: TRBV7-2
j_gene: TRBJ2-3
d_gene: TRBD2
abundance: NA
CDR3aa: CASSLVAGVGTDTQYF
CDR3nt: TGTGCCAGCAGCTTAGTAGCGGGAGTTGGCACAGATACGCAGTATTTT

len: 15
v_gene: TRBV7-2
j_gene: TRBJ1-6
d_gene: NA
abundance: NA
CDR3aa: CASSATTGFVSPLHF
CDR3nt: TGTGCCAGCAGCGCTACCACAGGGTTTGTCTCACCCCTCCACTTT

len: 13
v_gene: TRBV29-1
j_gene: TRBJ1-2
d_gene: TRBD1
abundance: NA
CDR3aa: CSVRGTGVGGYTF
CDR3nt: TGCAGCGTGAGGGGGACAGGGGTCGGTGGCTACACCTTC

len: 12
v_gene: TRBV7-2
j_gene: TRBJ1-3
d_gene: NA
abundance: few
CDR3aa: CASSLTGNTIYF
CDR3nt: TGTGCCAGCAGCTTAACAGGAAACACCATATATTTT

len: 14
v_gene: TRBV14
j_gene: TRBJ2-7
d_gene: NA
abundance: NA
CDR3aa: CASSQGGGPYEQYF
CDR3nt: TGTGCCAGCAGCCAGGGCGGGGGCCCCTACGAGCAGTACTTC

len: 16
v_gene: TRBV28
j_gene: TRBJ2-4
d_gene: TRBD1
abundance: NA
CDR3aa: CASSASSGTVLNIQYF
CDR3nt: TGTGCCAGCAGCGCGTCATCCGGGACAGTATTAAACATTCAGTACTTC

len: 16
v_gene: TRBV6-6
j_gene: TRBJ2-7
d_gene: TRBD1
abundance: NA
CDR3aa: CASSYMGQGGAYEQYF
CDR3nt: TGTGCCAGCAGTTACATGGGACAGGGAGGGGCCTACGAGCAGTACTTC

len: 19
v_gene: TRBV4-3
j_gene: TRBJ2-3
d_gene: NA
abundance: NA
CDR3aa: CASSQDPGTGRGRADTQYF
CDR3nt: TGCGCCAGCAGCCAAGATCCGGGGACGGGCAGGGGTAGGGCAGATACGCAGTATTTT

len: 14
v_gene: TRBV18
j_gene: TRBJ2-1
d_gene: TRBD1
abundance: NA
CDR3aa: CASSQGQGKSEQFF
CDR3nt: TGTGCCAGCTCACAGGGACAGGGTAAAAGTGAGCAGTTCTTC

len: 15
v_gene: TRBV30
j_gene: TRBJ2-7
d_gene: NA
abundance: NA
CDR3aa: CAWRTGGAHFYEQYF
CDR3nt: TGTGCCTGGAGAACTGGGGGGGCGCATTTTTACGAGCAGTACTTC

len: 14
v_gene: TRBV30
j_gene: TRBJ2-1
d_gene: TRBD2
abundance: NA
CDR3aa: CAWNGRRSYNEQFF
CDR3nt: TGTGCCTGGAACGGGAGGAGGTCCTACAATGAGCAGTTCTTC

len: 18
v_gene: TRBV28
j_gene: TRBJ1-2
d_gene: NA
abundance: NA
CDR3aa: CASSPFPGPREENYGYTF
CDR3nt: TGTGCCAGCAGCCCTTTCCCGGGACCTAGGGAGGAGAACTATGGCTACACCTTC

len: 14
v_gene: TRBV29-1
j_gene: TRBJ2-5
d_gene: TRBD2
abundance: NA
CDR3aa: CSVEREGGKETQYF
CDR3nt: TGCAGCGTTGAGAGGGAGGGAGGAAAAGAGACCCAGTACTTC

len: 15
v_gene: TRBV7-9
j_gene: TRBJ2-5
d_gene: NA
abundance: NA
CDR3aa: CASSLDLLRGETQYF
CDR3nt: TGTGCCAGCAGCTTAGATCTTCTCCGCGGCGAGACCCAGTACTTC

len: 14
v_gene: TRBV30
j_gene: TRBJ1-1
d_gene: NA
abundance: NA
CDR3aa: CAWSSGGLNTEAFF
CDR3nt: TGTGCCTGGAGCTCAGGAGGATTGAACACTGAAGCTTTCTTT

len: 19
v_gene: TRBV4-1
j_gene: TRBJ1-2
d_gene: NA
abundance: NA
CDR3aa: CASSQPRGVQGEGNYGYTF
CDR3nt: TGCGCCAGCAGCCAACCCCGGGGTGTACAGGGCGAAGGTAACTATGGCTACACCTTC

len: 16
v_gene: TRBV18
j_gene: TRBJ2-2
d_gene: TRBD1
abundance: once
CDR3aa: CASSPSQGAGTGELFF
CDR3nt: TGTGCCAGCTCACCGTCGCAGGGGGCCGGTACCGGGGAGCTGTTTTTT

len: 15
v_gene: TRBV7-9
j_gene: TRBJ1-3
d_gene: NA
abundance: NA
CDR3aa: CASSLFSFSGNTIYF
CDR3nt: TGTGCCAGCAGCTTATTTAGTTTCTCTGGAAACACCATATATTTT

len: 18
v_gene: TRBV20-1
j_gene: TRBJ2-3
d_gene: NA
abundance: NA
CDR3aa: CSASPVIGLASIADTQYF
CDR3nt: TGCAGTGCTAGTCCCGTCATAGGCCTAGCAAGTATCGCAGATACGCAGTATTTT

len: 16
v_gene: TRBV24-1
j_gene: TRBJ2-6
d_gene: NA
abundance: NA
CDR3aa: CATSENGRSGANVLTF
CDR3nt: TGTGCCACCAGCGAAAATGGGAGGTCTGGGGCCAACGTCCTGACTTTC

len: 15
v_gene: TRBV3-1/TRBV3-2
j_gene: TRBJ1-3
d_gene: NA
abundance: NA
CDR3aa: CASSQVGGSGNTIYF
CDR3nt: TGTGCCAGCAGCCAAGTTGGGGGGTCTGGAAACACCATATATTTT

len: 14
v_gene: TRBV6-5
j_gene: TRBJ2-7
d_gene: TRBD1
abundance: few
CDR3aa: CASSLRDRAYEQYF
CDR3nt: TGTGCCAGCAGTCTGAGGGACAGAGCCTACGAGCAGTACTTC

len: 11
v_gene: TRBV28
j_gene: TRBJ2-1
d_gene: NA
abundance: NA
CDR3aa: CASAGAGEQFF
CDR3nt: TGTGCCAGCGCGGGGGCCGGAGAGCAGTTCTTC

len: 19
v_gene: TRBV27
j_gene: TRBJ1-5
d_gene: NA
abundance: NA
CDR3aa: CASRSVPPTVGGLDQPQHF
CDR3nt: TGTGCCAGCAGATCCGTTCCCCCGACAGTCGGGGGGCTCGATCAGCCCCAGCATTTT

len: 14
v_gene: TRBV7-8
j_gene: TRBJ2-3
d_gene: NA
abundance: NA
CDR3aa: CASSLGTSTDTQYF
CDR3nt: TGTGCCAGCAGCTTAGGAACTAGCACAGATACGCAGTATTTT

len: 17
v_gene: TRBV5-4
j_gene: TRBJ2-5
d_gene: TRBD2
abundance: NA
CDR3aa: CASSYAGTSGGEETQYF
CDR3nt: TGTGCCAGCAGCTATGCCGGGACTAGCGGGGGGGAAGAGACCCAGTACTTC

len: 16
v_gene: TRBV7-9
j_gene: TRBJ2-2
d_gene: NA
abundance: NA
CDR3aa: CASSRVTAANTGELFF
CDR3nt: TGTGCCAGCAGCCGCGTCACGGCGGCGAACACCGGGGAGCTGTTTTTT

len: 14
v_gene: TRBV4-1
j_gene: TRBJ2-7
d_gene: NA
abundance: NA
CDR3aa: CASSQERQEYEQYF
CDR3nt: TGCGCCAGCAGCCAAGAGAGACAGGAGTACGAGCAGTACTTC

len: 14
v_gene: TRBV7-2
j_gene: TRBJ2-7
d_gene: NA
abundance: NA
CDR3aa: CASRSSGASYEQYF
CDR3nt: TGTGCCAGCAGGAGTTCGGGAGCCTCCTACGAGCAGTACTTC

len: 16
v_gene: TRBV28
j_gene: TRBJ1-4
d_gene: TRBD1
abundance: NA
CDR3aa: CASTRTGGGFWEKLFF
CDR3nt: TGTGCCAGCACCCGGACAGGGGGCGGCTTTTGGGAAAAACTGTTTTTT

len: 15
v_gene: TRBV2
j_gene: TRBJ2-1
d_gene: NA
abundance: NA
CDR3aa: CASSEEGSGNNEQFF
CDR3nt: TGTGCCAGCAGTGAGGAGGGTAGCGGCAACAATGAGCAGTTCTTC

len: 14
v_gene: TRBV5-1
j_gene: TRBJ2-5
d_gene: TRBD1
abundance: NA
CDR3aa: CASSLTGGRETQYF
CDR3nt: TGCGCCAGCAGCTTGACAGGGGGTAGAGAGACCCAGTACTTC

len: 15
v_gene: TRBV27
j_gene: TRBJ2-7
d_gene: TRBD1
abundance: NA
CDR3aa: CASSRTGPSSYEQYF
CDR3nt: TGTGCCAGCAGTCGGACAGGCCCGAGCTCCTACGAGCAGTACTTC

len: 18
v_gene: TRBV18
j_gene: TRBJ1-2
d_gene: NA
abundance: NA
CDR3aa: CASSPPEAGSLSNYGYTF
CDR3nt: TGTGCCAGCTCACCACCGGAGGCGGGGAGCCTATCTAACTATGGCTACACCTTC

len: 14
v_gene: TRBV6-5
j_gene: TRBJ1-2
d_gene: TRBD1
abundance: few
CDR3aa: CASSSRTGDNGYTF
CDR3nt: TGTGCCAGCAGTTCTAGGACAGGGGACAATGGCTACACCTTC